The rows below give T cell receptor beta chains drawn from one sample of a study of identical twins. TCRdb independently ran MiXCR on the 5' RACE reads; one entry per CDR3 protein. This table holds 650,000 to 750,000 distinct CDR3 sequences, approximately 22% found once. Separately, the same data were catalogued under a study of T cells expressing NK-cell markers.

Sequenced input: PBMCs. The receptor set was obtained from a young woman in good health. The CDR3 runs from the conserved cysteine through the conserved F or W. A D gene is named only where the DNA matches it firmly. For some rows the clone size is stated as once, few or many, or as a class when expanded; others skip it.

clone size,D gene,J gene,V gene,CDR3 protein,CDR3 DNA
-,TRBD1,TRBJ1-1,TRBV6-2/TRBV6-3,CASSWGTVYEAFF,TGTGCCAGCAGTTGGGGGACAGTTTATGAAGCTTTCTTT
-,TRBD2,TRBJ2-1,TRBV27,CASSPKRGGLNEQFF,TGTGCCAGCAGTCCCAAGCGGGGGGGCCTGAATGAGCAGTTCTTC
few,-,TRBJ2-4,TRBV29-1,CSVALSLVIQYF,TGCAGCGTTGCCCTCTCACTTGTCATTCAGTACTTC
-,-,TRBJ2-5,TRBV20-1,CSARSRGGWQETQYF,TGCAGTGCTAGAAGCAGGGGGGGGTGGCAAGAGACCCAGTACTTC
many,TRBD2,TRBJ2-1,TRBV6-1,CASSDTGTSGYNEQFF,TGTGCCAGCAGCGATACCGGGACTAGCGGATACAATGAGCAGTTCTTC
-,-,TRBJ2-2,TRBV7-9,CASSLGASNTGEVFF,TGTGCCAGCAGCTTGGGCGCCAGCAACACCGGGGAGGTGTTTTTT
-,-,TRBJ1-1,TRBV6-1,CASRVTGGIGEAFF,TGTGCCAGCAGAGTGACTGGGGGAATCGGTGAAGCTTTCTTT
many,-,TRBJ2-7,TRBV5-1,CATHPGAPNSYEQYF,TGCGCCACCCACCCGGGGGCTCCGAACTCCTACGAGCAGTACTTC
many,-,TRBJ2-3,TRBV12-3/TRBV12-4,CASSFPGHTDTQYF,TGTGCCAGCAGTTTCCCGGGGCACACAGATACGCAGTATTTT
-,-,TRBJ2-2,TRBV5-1,CASSLGLRDVKELFF,TGCGCCAGCAGCTTGGGTTTGCGGGATGTCAAGGAGCTGTTTTTT
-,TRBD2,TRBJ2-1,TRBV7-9,CASSASGINEQFF,TGTGCCAGCAGCGCTAGCGGGATCAATGAGCAGTTCTTC
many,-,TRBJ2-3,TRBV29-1,CSASKGDDTQYF,TGCAGCGCGTCAAAGGGGGATGATACGCAGTATTTT
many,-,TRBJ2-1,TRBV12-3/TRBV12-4,CASSRGDEQFF,TGTGCCAGCAGTAGGGGAGATGAGCAGTTCTTC
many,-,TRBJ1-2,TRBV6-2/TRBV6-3,CASSYPGSTYGYTF,TGTGCCAGCAGTTACCCGGGAAGCACCTATGGCTACACCTTC
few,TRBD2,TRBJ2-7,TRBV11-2,CASSLVGLAGGSAYEQYF,TGTGCCAGCAGCTTAGTAGGGCTAGCGGGAGGCTCGGCGTACGAGCAGTACTTC
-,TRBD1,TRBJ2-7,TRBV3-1,CASSQKGQGLLVYEQYF,TGTGCCAGCAGCCAAAAGGGACAGGGCCTATTAGTGTACGAGCAGTACTTC
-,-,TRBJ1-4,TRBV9,CASSVQDSATNEKLFF,TGTGCCAGCAGCGTACAAGACAGTGCAACTAATGAAAAACTGTTTTTT
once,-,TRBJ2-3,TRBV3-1,CASTPGTPPGTQYF,TGTGCCAGTACGCCGGGAACCCCGCCGGGTACGCAGTATTTT
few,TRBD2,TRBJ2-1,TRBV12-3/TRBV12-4,CASSWPTGLYEQFF,TGTGCCAGCAGTTGGCCCACGGGACTATATGAGCAGTTCTTC
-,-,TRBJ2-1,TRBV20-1,CSARDRGTSRRDEQFF,TGCAGTGCTAGAGATCGAGGGACGTCGAGGAGGGATGAGCAGTTCTTC
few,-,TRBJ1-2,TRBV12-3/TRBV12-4,CASSFFGNYGYTF,TGTGCCAGCAGTTTTTTTGGGAACTATGGCTACACCTTC
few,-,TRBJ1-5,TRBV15,CATSRARVYSNQPQHF,TGTGCCACCAGCAGAGCCCGGGTTTATAGCAATCAGCCCCAGCATTTT
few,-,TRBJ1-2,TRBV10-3,CAITRELRGGYTF,TGTGCCATCACCCGCGAACTTCGGGGCGGCTACACCTTC
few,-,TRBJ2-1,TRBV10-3,CAIKTDGPSYNEQFF,TGTGCCATCAAAACGGACGGACCCTCCTACAATGAGCAGTTCTTC
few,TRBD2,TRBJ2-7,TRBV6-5,CASSYFGGSLGQYF,TGTGCCAGCAGTTACTTTGGCGGGAGTCTAGGGCAGTACTTC
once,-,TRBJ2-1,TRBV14,CASSRLVGAAEQFF,TGTGCCAGCAGCCGACTTGTGGGAGCCGCTGAGCAGTTCTTC
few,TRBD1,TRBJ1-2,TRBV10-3,CAISETGDSGYTF,TGTGCCATCAGTGAGACAGGGGACTCTGGCTACACCTTC
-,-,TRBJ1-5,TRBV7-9,CASSLQRGQPQHF,TGTGCCAGCAGCTTACAACGGGGTCAGCCCCAGCATTTT
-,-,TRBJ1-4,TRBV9,CASSVAGSGNEKLFF,TGTGCCAGCAGCGTCGCAGGGAGCGGTAATGAAAAACTGTTTTTT
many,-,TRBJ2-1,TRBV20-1,CKSQGGDTYNEQFF,TGCAAGAGCCAGGGGGGGGACACCTACAATGAGCAGTTCTTC
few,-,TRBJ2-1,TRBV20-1,CSAMTRGGNEQFF,TGCAGTGCCATGACTAGGGGAGGCAATGAGCAGTTCTTC
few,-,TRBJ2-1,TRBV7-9,CASSSSAEQFF,TGTGCCAGCAGCTCCTCAGCTGAGCAGTTCTTC
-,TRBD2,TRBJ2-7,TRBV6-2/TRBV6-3,CASSLRRGLAGMPYEQYF,TGTGCCAGCAGTCTCCGGCGGGGACTAGCGGGTATGCCCTACGAGCAGTACTTC
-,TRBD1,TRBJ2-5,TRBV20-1,CSARDGRTGGETQYF,TGCAGTGCTAGAGATGGGAGGACAGGGGGAGAGACCCAGTACTTC
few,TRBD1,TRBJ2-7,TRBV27,CASSSTGTGSYEQYF,TGTGCCAGCAGTTCTACCGGGACAGGGTCCTACGAGCAGTACTTC
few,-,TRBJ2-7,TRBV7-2,CASSPDPGTEQYF,TGTGCCAGCAGCCCCGACCCGGGGACTGAGCAGTACTTC
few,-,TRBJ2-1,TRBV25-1,CASSEWGRNSYNEQFF,TGTGCCAGCAGTGAATGGGGCAGGAACTCCTACAATGAGCAGTTCTTC
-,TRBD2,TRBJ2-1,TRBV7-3,CASSLIPSGAQFEQFF,TGTGCCAGCAGCTTAATCCCTAGCGGGGCCCAGTTCGAGCAGTTCTTC
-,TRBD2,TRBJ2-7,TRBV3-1,CASSHFPPTGGSSYEQYF,TGTGCCAGCAGCCACTTCCCCCCGACCGGGGGGTCATCCTACGAGCAGTACTTC
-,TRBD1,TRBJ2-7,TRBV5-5,CAISLGTVSYEQYF,TGTGCCATCAGCCTTGGGACAGTATCCTACGAGCAGTACTTC
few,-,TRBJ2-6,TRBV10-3,CAISETSSGANVLTF,TGTGCCATCAGTGAGACCAGCTCTGGGGCCAACGTCCTGACTTTC
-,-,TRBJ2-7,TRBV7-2,CASSALSRGSYEQYF,TGTGCCAGCAGCGCCCTGAGCAGGGGATCCTACGAGCAGTACTTC
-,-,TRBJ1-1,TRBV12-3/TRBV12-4,CASSFNDLQEAFF,TGTGCCAGCAGTTTTAATGATTTACAAGAAGCTTTCTTT
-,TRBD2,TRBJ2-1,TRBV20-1,CSASSPSGGNEQFF,TGCAGTGCTAGCTCCCCAAGCGGGGGGAATGAGCAGTTCTTC
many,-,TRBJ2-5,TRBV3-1,CASSQVWVQETQYF,TGTGCCAGCAGCCAAGTCTGGGTCCAAGAGACCCAGTACTTC
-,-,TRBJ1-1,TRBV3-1,CASSQVVNTEAFF,TGTGCCAGCAGCCAAGTGGTGAACACTGAAGCTTTCTTT
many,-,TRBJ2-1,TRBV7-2,CASRGRAASLINEQFF,TGTGCCAGCAGAGGCCGAGCGGCTTCCTTGATCAATGAGCAGTTCTTC
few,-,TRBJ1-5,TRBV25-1,CASSAKKHGDQPQHF,TGTGCCAGCAGTGCTAAAAAACACGGTGATCAGCCCCAGCATTTT
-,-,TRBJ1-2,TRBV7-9,CASSLVQGYGYTF,TGTGCCAGCAGCTTAGTACAGGGCTATGGCTACACCTTC
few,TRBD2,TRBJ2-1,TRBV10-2,CASRSKRGDNEQFF,TGCGCCAGCAGGTCGAAGCGGGGGGATAATGAGCAGTTCTTC
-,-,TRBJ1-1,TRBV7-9,CASSLGQSWNTEAFF,TGTGCCAGCAGCTTAGGACAGTCATGGAACACTGAAGCTTTCTTT
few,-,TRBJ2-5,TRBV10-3,CAIKPSYGRQETQYF,TGTGCCATCAAGCCATCTTATGGGCGTCAAGAGACCCAGTACTTC
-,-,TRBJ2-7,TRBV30,CAWSVGYTYEQYF,TGTGCCTGGAGTGTAGGGTATACCTACGAGCAGTACTTC
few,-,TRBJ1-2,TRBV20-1,CSASPPGTGYTF,TGCAGTGCTAGTCCCCCGGGGACGGGCTACACCTTC
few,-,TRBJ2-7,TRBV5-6,CASSLRAGTGEQYF,TGTGCCAGCAGCCTCCGGGCCGGAACCGGAGAGCAGTACTTC
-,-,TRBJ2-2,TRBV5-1,CASSLAGRGTGELFF,TGCGCCAGCAGCTTGGCAGGTCGGGGGACCGGGGAGCTGTTTTTT
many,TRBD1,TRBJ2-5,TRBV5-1,CASSRDRATETQYF,TGCGCCAGCAGCCGGGACAGGGCGACAGAGACCCAGTACTTC
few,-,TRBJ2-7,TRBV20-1,CSARGGEYEQYF,TGCAGTGCTAGAGGGGGGGAGTACGAGCAGTACTTC
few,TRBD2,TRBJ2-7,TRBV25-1,CASKTSGRGYEQYF,TGTGCCAGCAAGACTAGCGGGAGAGGATACGAGCAGTACTTC
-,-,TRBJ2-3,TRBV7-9,CASSPERDFSDTQYF,TGTGCCAGCAGCCCCGAAAGGGACTTCTCAGATACGCAGTATTTT